This T cell receptor (beta chain) was sequenced in a study of CD8 T cells in ankylosing spondylitis. Study results and limitations: A motif of eight or nine highly homologous TCR beta variants was seen as apparently characteristic of ankylosing spondylitis blood. Previously reported in reactive arthritis synovial fluid and blood were some of the motif variants.

This clonotype was detected ten times or more. Antigen specificity is unknown. Trimming pared 5 bases from V and 1 base from J, leaving 16 bases between. The germline CDR1 and CDR2 sequences are SQVTM and ANQGSEA. This CDR3 is built from 15 residues. Molecular-barcoded quantitative 5'-RACE produced these TCR beta libraries. MiXCR was run by TCRdb on the 5' RACE reads, yielding one entry per CDR3 protein. This sample has roughly 700,000 distinct CDR3 sequences, with around 20% found just once. The rearrangement uses TRBV29-1 and TRBJ2-3, with D possibly matching TRBD1 (6 bases). Sequencing was carried out using blood, either unsorted or a sorted T cell fraction (not recorded which). The TCR was taken from a male donor with ankylosing spondylitis. The CDR3 coding sequence is TGCAGCGTTCTGGGTGTGTACAGGGGCACAGATACGCAGTATTTT. This translates into CSVLGVYRGTDTQYF.